The clone carrying this T cell receptor (beta chain) was detected only a few times. Antigen specificity is unknown. Per germline, CDR1 MNHEY and CDR2 SVGEGT. The CDR3 has 14 residues. Between the trimmed V and J ends, which lost 7 bases and 2 bases, there was a span of 14 bases. This specimen comes from a study of regulatory T cells in long-lasting Graves disease. Time point meaning: persistent/refractory GD, antithyroid drugs over 5 years with positive TRAb. From PBMCs, RNA was extracted and then used to make the TCR library. Investigators prepared the TCR beta libraries by applying iRepertoire HTBI primers and Arm-PCR of CDR3 regions. Each CDR3 protein is one row after TCRdb ran MiXCR on the multiplex PCR reads. The data hold hundreds of thousands of distinct CDR3 sequences, with approximately 23% observed a single time. Study findings and constraints: Those with persistent disease had in common more public clonotypes (around 2,700) than new patients (more than 900). Preferential use of TRBV28, TRBJ1-2 and TRBJ2-5 was seen in persistent disease.

This receptor was obtained from a female donor with Graves disease. The chain has TRBV6-2 or TRBV6-3 and TRBJ2-5; D is uncertain. The sample here was peripheral blood mononuclear cells (PBMCs), taken when the disease was refractory, from a patient treated with antithyroid drugs. CDR3 nucleotides: TGTGCCAGCACTTTTCGAGGAATGCAAGAGACCCAGTACTTC. Its translation: CASTFRGMQETQYF.